The 9 T cell receptor beta chains in this list originate from one sample, sequenced in a study of cytomegalovirus exposure and HLA in healthy donors. PCR primers comprised 60 Vbeta and 13 Jbeta primers. Libraries were prepared by immunoSEQ multiplex PCR; TCRdb keeps only in-frame clonotypes and omits some of them. The table lists over 100,000 clones, roughly 68% of them singletons, with 2.2% in the top ten. What was sequenced was PBMCs. The source of these receptors is a woman between 25 and 40 years old in good health and CMV-seronegative.

The chain links TRBV27 to TRBJ2-5; D is ambiguous. Germline loops: CDR1 MNHEY, CDR2 SMNVEV (reference sequence). This CDR3 contains 14 residues. Trimming stripped 5 bases from V and 5 bases from J, with 15 bases between. The CDR3 sequence: CASSPSAKWETQYF. The CDR3 DNA follows: TGTGCCAGCAGTCCGAGCGCGAAATGGGAGACCCAGTACTTC.

Written as DNA, the CDR3 is TGTGCCAGCAGCCGGACTAGCGGGAGGGCCGGCACAGATACGCAGTATTTT. It translates to CASSRTSGRAGTDTQYF. The rearrangement links TRBV28 to TRBJ2-3; TRBD2 aligns across 15 bases. This CDR3 contains 17 residues. Trimming removed 6 bases from V and 1 base from J; junction bases left unmatched: 5. Germline V CDR1 and CDR2: MDHEN, SYDVKM.

This clone turned up a few times. The V and J genes are TRBV7-9 and TRBJ2-7; a possible D gene is TRBD2 (5 bases). The V and J ends lost 0 bases and 2 bases respectively, with 11 bases between them. CDR1 and CDR2 (germline): SEHNR, FQNEAQ (reference sequence). The CDR3 sequence is 15 residues long. Here the CDR3 DNA reads TGTGCCAGCAGCTTAGCGCAGACTAACACCTACGAGCAGTACTTC. Protein sequence: CASSLAQTNTYEQYF. The complete variable domain, with remaining parts taken from reference TRBV7-9 and TRBJ2-7, reads DTGVSQNPRHKITKRGQNVTFRCDPISEHNRLYWYRQTLGQGPEFLTYFQNEAQLEKSRLLSDRFSAERPKGSFSTLEIQRTEQGDSAMYLCASSLAQTNTYEQYFGPGTRLTVT.

The V call is TRBV27, the J call TRBJ2-2; 8 nucleotides match TRBD1. V trimming: 11 bases; J trimming: 6 bases; junction bases outside the gene matches: 5. The germline gives CDR1 MNHEY, CDR2 SMNVEV (reference sequence). The CDR3 is 12 amino acids. CDR3 residues: CASGGMAGELFF. DNA for the CDR3: TGTGCCTCAGGGGGCATGGCCGGGGAGCTGTTTTTT.

The CDR3 DNA reads TGCGCCAGCAGGTCCGAGACAGGGGGCCCCTACGAGCAGTACTTC. Amino acid sequence: CASRSETGGPYEQYF. V and J are TRBV5-1 and TRBJ2-7, with TRBD1 matching 10 bases. CDR3 length: 15 residues. In germline, CDR1 is SGHRS, CDR2 YFSETQ. V lost 5 bases, J lost 2 bases, and 7 bases stayed unmatched.

This clone has more than one count but fewer than ten. The J gene is TRBJ2-3, the V gene TRBV4-1; 10 bases are a match to TRBD2. This CDR3 comprises 18 residues. Germline V gene lookup returns CDR1 MGHRA and CDR2 YSYEKL. With 4 bases clipped from V and 5 bases from J, the junction kept 15 bases outside the gene matches. The CDR3 here is CASSRKSGGAGGEDTQYF. CDR3 sequence (DNA): TGCGCCAGCAGCCGAAAATCAGGAGGAGCGGGAGGGGAAGATACGCAGTATTTT.

This clone was detected only a few times. This chain links TRBV18 with TRBJ1-1, with 9 bases lining up with TRBD1. V shed 3 bases, J shed 1 base, and the junction held 12 bases outside the gene matches. Per germline, CDR1 KGHSH and CDR2 LQKENI. The CDR3 contains 18 residues. CDR3: CASSPSYRQGVGNTEAFF. The DNA of the CDR3 is TGTGCCAGCTCACCCTCGTACCGACAGGGGGTAGGGAACACTGAAGCTTTCTTT. The whole variable domain, filled in from reference TRBV18 and TRBJ1-1, reads NAGVMQNPRHLVRRRGQEARLRCSPMKGHSHVYWYRQLPEEGLKFMVYLQKENIIDESGMPKERFSAEFPKEGPSILRIQQVVRGDSAAYFCASSPSYRQGVGNTEAFFGQGTRLTVV.

In DNA, the CDR3 is TGTGCCAGCATCCCCCTAGCGGGAGTCTACGAGCAGTACTTC. Its protein product is CASIPLAGVYEQYF. V gene TRBV7-9 combines with J gene TRBJ2-7; the match to TRBD2 covers 10 bases. The V gene end was trimmed by 7 bases and the J gene end by 3 bases; junction bases not matched to a gene: 6. Per germline, CDR1 SEHNR and CDR2 FQNEAQ (reference sequence). The CDR3 is 14 amino acids.

As to this clone: At one end, the junction sequence differs from germline, possibly due to a read error. The chain is built from TRBV10-3 and TRBJ2-1, with TRBD2 matching 7 bases. CDR1 is ENHRY and CDR2 is SYGVKD in the germline V gene. The CDR3 runs 14 residues. For the CDR3, the DNA is TGTGCCACCAGTAGCGGGCACTCCTACAATGAGCAGTTCTTC. This encodes CATSSGHSYNEQFF.